The 18 T cell receptor beta chains presented below share a single source sample, sequenced in a study of cytomegalovirus exposure and HLA in healthy donors (dated by TCRdb to about 2017). The library was obtained by the immunoSEQ multiplex PCR assay. The multiplex PCR relied on a mix of 60 forward primers for TCR Vbeta segments and 13 reverse primers for TCR Jbeta segments. TCRdb stores this immuneACCESS table with in-frame sequences only. Part of the clones is absent; in the studies checked, under half of the shortfall reflects unresolved V genes, and no reason is known for the rest. For this sample there are some 150,000 clones; roughly 10% appear just once. Jointly, the top ten make up 1.5% to 2% of the sample. Source material: PBMCs. The receptors derive from a man in his forties or fifties in good health and CMV-seronegative.

The chain links TRBV6-1 to TRBJ2-7; the match to TRBD1 covers 10 bases. The CDR3 has 14 amino acids. Germline V gene lookup returns CDR1 MNHNS and CDR2 SASEGT. The ends lost 6 bases at V and 3 bases at J; junction bases unmatched: 5. CDR3 residues: CASSSGTGVYEQYF. The CDR3 region has the DNA TGTGCCAGCAGCTCCGGGACAGGGGTCTACGAGCAGTACTTC.

This clone was seen only a few times. V and J are TRBV30 and TRBJ1-6; D is undetermined. Germline CDR1 and CDR2: GTSNPN and SVGIG (reference sequence). Trimming cost V 8 bases and J 5 bases, with 16 bases left between them. This CDR3 spans 14 amino acids. In nucleotides, the CDR3 is TGTGCCCGGCGGGCAAGGACGGATAATTCACCCCTCCACTTT. Residues: CARRARTDNSPLHF.

This clone was counted only a few times. V gene TRBV19 combines with J gene TRBJ2-7; TRBD2 is a possible D gene (5 bases). The germline V gene has CDR1 LNHDA and CDR2 SQIVND (reference sequence). V was clipped by 2 bases and J by 7 bases, with 15 bases between them. The CDR3 runs to 14 residues. In DNA, the CDR3 is TGTGCCAGTAGTATAAGAGGGCGCTTTATTGAGCAGTACTTC. Protein product: CASSIRGRFIEQYF.

V and J are TRBV5-1 and TRBJ1-3; a possible D gene is TRBD1 (6 bases). This CDR3 comprises 18 residues. Germline CDR1 is SGHRS and CDR2 is YFSETQ. The germline V and J ends were trimmed by 4 bases and 0 bases, with 20 bases remaining between them. CDR3 in amino acids: CASSIEGTPPFSGNTIYF. CDR3 nucleotides: TGCGCCAGCAGCATTGAGGGGACACCACCTTTCTCTGGAAACACCATATATTTT.

Only a few counts were recorded for this clone. As DNA, the CDR3 is TGTGCCAGCAGCTTTCGGGGGGGCACAGATACGCAGTATTTT. It encodes CASSFRGGTDTQYF. The rearrangement joins TRBV5-4 to TRBJ2-3, with 7 bases lining up with TRBD2. The germline CDR1 and CDR2 sequences are SGHNT and YYREEE (reference sequence). This CDR3 is built from 14 residues. Unmatched junction bases numbered 1, after V lost 2 bases and J lost 1 base.

The chain combines TRBV5-6 with TRBJ2-7; TRBD2 agrees at 7 bases. Germline CDR1 reads SGHDT; CDR2 reads YYEEEE. This CDR3 spans 14 amino acids. The V and J ends lost 4 bases and 6 bases, in that order; junction bases with no gene match: 10. The CDR3 nucleotides are TGTGCCAGCAGCCACCTAGCGGATGGGGGCGAGCAGTACTTC. The encoded protein is CASSHLADGGEQYF.

This clone has a handful of counts. The rearrangement joins TRBV28 to TRBJ1-3; 10 positions match TRBD1. V lost 11 bases, J lost 4 bases, and 11 bases stayed unmatched. From germline, CDR1 is MDHEN and CDR2 SYDVKM. This CDR3 contains 15 residues. CDR3 sequence (DNA): TGTGCCCCAGGGACAGGGGACGCTAGGGGAAACACCATATATTTT. Translation gives CAPGTGDARGNTIYF.

This clone was seen only a few times. The chain joins TRBV2 to TRBJ2-1; D is possibly TRBD2 (6 bases). CDR1 is SNHLY and CDR2 is FYNNEI in the germline V gene. V shed 6 bases and J shed 2 bases, with 11 bases lying between them. CDR3 size: 14 residues. The CDR3 spells CASRPGVTYNEQFF. CDR3 DNA sequence: TGTGCCAGCAGGCCGGGAGTAACCTACAATGAGCAGTTCTTC.

This clone was seen a few times. This chain uses TRBV18 with TRBJ2-5; D uncertain. The V and J ends lost 0 bases and 4 bases respectively, with 9 bases between them. The germline V gene has CDR1 KGHSH and CDR2 LQKENI. This CDR3 spans 14 amino acids. CDR3 in amino acids: CASSPPAGSETQYF. The DNA for the CDR3 is TGTGCCAGCTCACCACCGGCCGGGTCAGAGACCCAGTACTTC.

This clone has a handful of counts. The V gene is TRBV18, the J gene TRBJ2-5; D is unclear. Per the germline V gene, CDR1 is KGHSH and CDR2 is LQKENI. Trimming removed 1 base at V and 4 bases at J, with 7 bases between. The CDR3 is 13 amino acids. CDR3 nucleotide sequence: TGTGCCAGCTCACCACTGGTAGCAGAGACCCAGTACTTC. It specifies CASSPLVAETQYF.

The DNA of the CDR3 is TGTGCCAGCAGCGTGGGACTAGCCCAAGAGACCCAGTACTTC. Amino acids: CASSVGLAQETQYF. The rearrangement links TRBV5-4 to TRBJ2-5, with TRBD2 matching 9 bases. CDR3 length equals 14 residues. Germline V CDR1 and CDR2: SGHNT, YYREEE (reference sequence). Losses at the gene ends were 4 bases for V and 1 base for J; bases not matched to a gene: 2.

The chain employs TRBV9 and TRBJ2-3; TRBD2 matches at 9 bases. The CDR3 spans 18 residues. Unmatched junction bases numbered 10, after V lost 0 bases and J lost 2 bases. Germline CDR1 is SGDLS and CDR2 is YYNGEE. The CDR3 spells CASSVGVSGGGATDTQYF. The CDR3 DNA reads TGTGCCAGCAGCGTAGGAGTTTCTGGCGGGGGGGCCACAGATACGCAGTATTTT.

This clone occurred a few times. The chain carries TRBV30 and TRBJ2-2; D is unresolved. V shed 5 bases and J shed 6 bases, with 10 bases lying between them. CDR3 length: 12 amino acids. Germline assignment: CDR1 GTSNPN and CDR2 SVGIG (reference sequence). The CDR3 DNA follows: TGTGCCTGGGCACGAGTTCCCGGGGAGCTGTTTTTT. Its translation is CAWARVPGELFF.

Only a few counts were recorded for this clone. The rearrangement uses TRBV5-1 and TRBJ2-6, with 7 nucleotides matching TRBD1. V lost 4 bases to trimming and J lost 3 bases; unmatched junction nucleotides: 7. Germline-derived CDR1 and CDR2 are SGHRS and YFSETQ. The CDR3 loop spans 16 amino acids. The chain's CDR3 is CASSRDSLRGANVLTF. CDR3 bases: TGCGCCAGCAGCCGGGACAGCCTACGTGGGGCCAACGTCCTGACTTTC.

This clone was seen only a few times. The chain employs TRBV30 and TRBJ1-5; TRBD1 is a possible D gene (5 bases). This CDR3 contains 13 residues. Germline lookup yields CDR1 GTSNPN and CDR2 SVGIG (reference sequence). Trimming pared 1 base from V and 5 bases from J, leaving 9 bases between. The CDR3 region has the DNA TGTGCCTGGAGTGACCAAGGGGATCAGCCCCAGCATTTT. Translating it yields CAWSDQGDQPQHF.

This clone has a handful of counts. The chain is built from TRBV2 and TRBJ2-7, with 8 bases aligning to TRBD2. Trimming removed 8 bases from V and 2 bases from J; junction bases left unmatched: 8. The CDR3 runs to 14 residues. Germline-derived CDR1 and CDR2 are SNHLY and FYNNEI. The CDR3 sequence is CASSLAGGPYEQYF. CDR3 coding DNA: TGTGCCAGCTCTTTGGCGGGGGGCCCCTACGAGCAGTACTTC.

CDR3: CASSNPRGGDEQFF. In DNA, the CDR3 is TGTGCCAGCAGTAATCCCAGGGGTGGGGATGAGCAGTTCTTC. The J gene is TRBJ2-1, the V gene TRBV6-6, with D possibly matching TRBD1 (6 bases). Trimming removed 5 bases at V and 8 bases at J, with 16 bases between. This CDR3 is 14 amino acids long. CDR1 and CDR2 (germline): MNHNY, SVGAGI (reference sequence).

This clone was detected only a few times. The chain uses TRBV27 and TRBJ2-5; TRBD2 is a possible D gene (5 bases). CDR1 is MNHEY, CDR2 SMNVEV, per germline (reference sequence). This CDR3 region has 16 residues. The V and J ends lost 3 bases and 5 bases respectively, with 19 bases between them. CDR3 loop: CASSFMAGSSGETQYF. CDR3 DNA: TGTGCCAGCAGTTTCATGGCGGGTTCTTCGGGGGAGACCCAGTACTTC.